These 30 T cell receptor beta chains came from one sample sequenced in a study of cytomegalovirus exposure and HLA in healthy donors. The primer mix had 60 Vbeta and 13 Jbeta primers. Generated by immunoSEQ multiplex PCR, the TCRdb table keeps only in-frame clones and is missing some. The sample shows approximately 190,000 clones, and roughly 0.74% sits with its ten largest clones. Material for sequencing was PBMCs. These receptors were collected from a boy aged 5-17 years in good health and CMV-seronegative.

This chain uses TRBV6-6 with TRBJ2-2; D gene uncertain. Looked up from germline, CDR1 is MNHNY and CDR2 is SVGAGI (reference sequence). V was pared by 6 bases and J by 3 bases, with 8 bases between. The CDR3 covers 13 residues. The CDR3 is CASSPQDTGELFF. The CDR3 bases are TGTGCCAGCAGCCCCCAGGACACCGGGGAGCTGTTTTTT.

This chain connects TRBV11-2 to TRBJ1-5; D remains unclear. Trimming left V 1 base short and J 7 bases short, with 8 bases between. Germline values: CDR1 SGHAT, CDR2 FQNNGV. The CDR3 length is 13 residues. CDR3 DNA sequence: TGTGCCAGCAGCTTAGGTTTGGCCCAGCCCCAGCATTTT. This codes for CASSLGLAQPQHF.

CDR3 residues: CARAATERDYQETQYF. CDR3 in DNA: TGTGCCAGGGCTGCCACCGAGAGGGACTACCAAGAGACCCAGTACTTC. The V call is TRBV11-2, the J call TRBJ2-5; maybe TRBD2 (6 bases). Trimming removed 9 bases from V and 0 bases from J, with 20 bases in between. The CDR3 consists of 16 residues. Germline V gives CDR1 SGHAT, CDR2 FQNNGV.

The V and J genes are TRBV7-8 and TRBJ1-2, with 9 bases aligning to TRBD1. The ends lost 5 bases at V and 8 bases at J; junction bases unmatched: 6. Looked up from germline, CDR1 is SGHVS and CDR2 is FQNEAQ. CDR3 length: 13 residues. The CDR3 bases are TGTGCCAGCAGCGGAGGACAGGGGATGGGCTACACCTTC. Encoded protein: CASSGGQGMGYTF.

CDR3 nucleotides: TGTGCCAGCAGCCCTCGACAGGGGCCTGGAAACACCATATATTTT. Amino acids: CASSPRQGPGNTIYF. The chain carries TRBV7-7 and TRBJ1-3; 8 bases match TRBD1. Germline values: CDR1 SSHAT, CDR2 FNYEAQ (reference sequence). The CDR3 has 15 amino acids. V lost 5 bases to trimming and J lost 2 bases; unmatched junction nucleotides: 5.

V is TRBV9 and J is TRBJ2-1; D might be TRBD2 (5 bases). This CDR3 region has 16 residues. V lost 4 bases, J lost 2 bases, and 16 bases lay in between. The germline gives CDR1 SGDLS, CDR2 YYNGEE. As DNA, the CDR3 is TGTGCCAGCAGCCCCCGGATGGACTTCCCCTACAATGAGCAGTTCTTC. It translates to CASSPRMDFPYNEQFF.

CDR3 coding DNA: TGTGCCAGCAGTGAACTCGGGGGGGCCCCGGTGACGCAGTATTTT. Protein sequence: CASSELGGAPVTQYF. The chain links TRBV2 to TRBJ2-3; 8 bases agree with TRBD2. The V segment lost 2 bases and the J segment 9 bases; nucleotides outside the gene matches: 10. CDR3 size: 15 residues. The V gene's germline CDR1 is SNHLY and CDR2 FYNNEI. Filled out from reference TRBV2 and TRBJ2-3, the complete variable domain reads EPEVTQTPSHQVTQMGQEVILRCVPISNHLYFYWYRQILGQKVEFLVSFYNNEISEKSEIFDDQFSVERPDGSNFTLKIRSTKLEDSAMYFCASSELGGAPVTQYFGPGTRLTVL.

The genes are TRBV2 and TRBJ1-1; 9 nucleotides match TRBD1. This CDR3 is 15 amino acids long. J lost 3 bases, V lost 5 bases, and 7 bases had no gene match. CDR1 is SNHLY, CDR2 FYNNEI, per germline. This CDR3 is CASSNFGQGYTEAFF. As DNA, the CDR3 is TGTGCCAGCAGTAACTTCGGACAGGGGTACACTGAAGCTTTCTTT.

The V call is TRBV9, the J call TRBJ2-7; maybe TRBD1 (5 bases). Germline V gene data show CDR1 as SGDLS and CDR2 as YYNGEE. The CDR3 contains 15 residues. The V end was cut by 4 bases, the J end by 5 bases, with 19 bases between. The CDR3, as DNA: TGTGCCAGCAGCCCCGCCCGGTCAGGGAACCACGAGCAGTACTTC. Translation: CASSPARSGNHEQYF.

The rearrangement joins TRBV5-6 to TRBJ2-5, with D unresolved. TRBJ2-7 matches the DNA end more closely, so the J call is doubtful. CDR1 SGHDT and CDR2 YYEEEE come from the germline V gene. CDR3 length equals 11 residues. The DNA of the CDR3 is TGTGCCAGCAGCTCTCTCTACGAGCAGTACTTC. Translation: CASSSLYEQYF.

The CDR3 loop is CAWSARSVSGNTIYF. For the CDR3, the DNA is TGTGCCTGGAGTGCACGGTCCGTCTCTGGAAACACCATATATTTT. The chain couples TRBV30 to TRBJ1-3; no clear D gene. Germline lookup yields CDR1 GTSNPN and CDR2 SVGIG (reference sequence). V was trimmed by 1 base and J by 0 bases, leaving 10 bases between them. There are 15 residues in the CDR3.

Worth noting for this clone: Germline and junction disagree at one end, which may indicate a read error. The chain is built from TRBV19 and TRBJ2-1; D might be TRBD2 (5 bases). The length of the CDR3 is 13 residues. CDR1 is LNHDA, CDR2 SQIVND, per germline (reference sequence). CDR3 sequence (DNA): TGTGCCAGTAGCATAGGAGAGGGTAATGAGCAGTTCTTC. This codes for CASSIGEGNEQFF.

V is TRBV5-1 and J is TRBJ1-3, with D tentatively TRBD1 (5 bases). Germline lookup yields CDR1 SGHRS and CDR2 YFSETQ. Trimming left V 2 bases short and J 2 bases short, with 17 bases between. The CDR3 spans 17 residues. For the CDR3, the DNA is TGCGCCAGCAGCTTAGCGGGGGGACTCATGACTGGAAACACCATATATTTT. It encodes CASSLAGGLMTGNTIYF.

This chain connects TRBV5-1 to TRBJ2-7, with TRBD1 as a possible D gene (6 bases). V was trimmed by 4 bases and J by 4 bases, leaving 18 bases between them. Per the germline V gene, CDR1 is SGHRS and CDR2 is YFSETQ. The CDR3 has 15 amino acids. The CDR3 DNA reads TGCGCCAGCAGCCTTGTCCCAGGGGTAGGTTACGAGCAGTACTTC. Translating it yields CASSLVPGVGYEQYF.

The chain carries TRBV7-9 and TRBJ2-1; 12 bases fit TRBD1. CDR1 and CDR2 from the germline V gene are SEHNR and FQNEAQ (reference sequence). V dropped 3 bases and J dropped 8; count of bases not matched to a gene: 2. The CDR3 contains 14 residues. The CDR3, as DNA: TGTGCCAGCAGCTTGGGGACAGGGGGCGATGAGCAGTTCTTC. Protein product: CASSLGTGGDEQFF.

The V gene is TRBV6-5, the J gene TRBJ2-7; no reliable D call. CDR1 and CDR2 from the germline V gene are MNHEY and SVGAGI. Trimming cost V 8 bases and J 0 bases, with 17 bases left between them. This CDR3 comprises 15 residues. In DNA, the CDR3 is TGTGCCAGCTCCTCACCGGCGGATAGCTCCTACGAGCAGTACTTC. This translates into CASSSPADSSYEQYF.

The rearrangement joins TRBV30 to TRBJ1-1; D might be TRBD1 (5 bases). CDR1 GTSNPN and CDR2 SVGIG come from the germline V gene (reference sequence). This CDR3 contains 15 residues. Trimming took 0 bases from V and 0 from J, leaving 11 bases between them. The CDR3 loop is CAWSVGGGMNTEAFF. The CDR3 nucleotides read TGTGCCTGGAGTGTGGGCGGGGGGATGAACACTGAAGCTTTCTTT.

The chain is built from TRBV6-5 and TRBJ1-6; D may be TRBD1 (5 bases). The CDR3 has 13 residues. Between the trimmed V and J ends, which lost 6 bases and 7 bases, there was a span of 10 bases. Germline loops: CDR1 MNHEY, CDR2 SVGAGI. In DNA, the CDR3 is TGTGCCAGCAGGGGGCCTTTAAATTCACCCCTCCACTTT. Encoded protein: CASRGPLNSPLHF.

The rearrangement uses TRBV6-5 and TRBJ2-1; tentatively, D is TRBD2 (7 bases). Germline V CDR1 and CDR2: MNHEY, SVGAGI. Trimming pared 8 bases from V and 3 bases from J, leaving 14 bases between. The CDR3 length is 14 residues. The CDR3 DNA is TGTGCCAGCGGGGGGGGCTTTAACTACAATGAGCAGTTCTTC. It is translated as CASGGGFNYNEQFF.

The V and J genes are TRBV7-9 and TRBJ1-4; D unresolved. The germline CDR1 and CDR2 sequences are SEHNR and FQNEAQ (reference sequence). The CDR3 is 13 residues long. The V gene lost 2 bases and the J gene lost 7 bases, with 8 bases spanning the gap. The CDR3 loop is CASSLSVGEKLFF. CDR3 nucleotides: TGTGCCAGCAGCTTAAGCGTAGGTGAAAAACTGTTTTTT.

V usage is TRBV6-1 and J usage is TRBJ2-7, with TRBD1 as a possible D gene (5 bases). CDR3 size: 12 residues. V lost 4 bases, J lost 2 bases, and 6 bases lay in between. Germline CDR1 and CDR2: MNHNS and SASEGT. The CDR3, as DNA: TGTGCCAGCAGTGTGGGGCCCTACGAGCAGTACTTC. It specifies CASSVGPYEQYF.

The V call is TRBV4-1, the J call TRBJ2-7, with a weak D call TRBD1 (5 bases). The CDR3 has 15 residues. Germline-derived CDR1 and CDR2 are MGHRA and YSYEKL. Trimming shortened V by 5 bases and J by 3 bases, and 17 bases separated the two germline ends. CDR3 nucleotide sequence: TGCGCCAGCAGCGAATCCATCCAGGGAAGCTACGAGCAGTACTTC. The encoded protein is CASSESIQGSYEQYF.

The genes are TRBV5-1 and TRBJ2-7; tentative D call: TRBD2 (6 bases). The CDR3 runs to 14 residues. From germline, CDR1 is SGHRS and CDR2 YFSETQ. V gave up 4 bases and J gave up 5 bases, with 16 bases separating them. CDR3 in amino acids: CASSGGTGSDEQYF. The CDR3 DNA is TGCGCCAGCAGCGGGGGGACGGGGTCGGACGAGCAGTACTTC. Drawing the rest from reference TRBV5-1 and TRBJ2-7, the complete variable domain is KAGVTQTPRYLIKTRGQQVTLSCSPISGHRSVSWYQQTPGQGLQFLFEYFSETQRNKGNFPGRFSGRQFSNSRSEMNVSTLELGDSALYLCASSGGTGSDEQYFGPGTRLTVT.

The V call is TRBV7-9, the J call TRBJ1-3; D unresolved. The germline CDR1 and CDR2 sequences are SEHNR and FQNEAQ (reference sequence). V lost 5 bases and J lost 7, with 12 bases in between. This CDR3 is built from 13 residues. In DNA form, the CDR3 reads TGTGCCAGCAGCATCAGACTCGGGAACACCATATATTTT. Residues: CASSIRLGNTIYF.

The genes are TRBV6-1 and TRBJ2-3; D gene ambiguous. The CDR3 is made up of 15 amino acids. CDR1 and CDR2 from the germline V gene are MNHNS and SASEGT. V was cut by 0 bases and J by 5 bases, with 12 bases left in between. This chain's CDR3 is CASSEAPSSVDTQYF. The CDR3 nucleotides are TGTGCCAGCAGTGAAGCGCCTAGTAGTGTAGATACGCAGTATTTT.

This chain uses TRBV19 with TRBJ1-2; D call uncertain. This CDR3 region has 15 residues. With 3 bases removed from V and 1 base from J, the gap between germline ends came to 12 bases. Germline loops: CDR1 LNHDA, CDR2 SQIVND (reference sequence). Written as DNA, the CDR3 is TGTGCCAGTAGTATGTCTTTCCGGGGTAACTATGGCTACACCTTC. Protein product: CASSMSFRGNYGYTF.

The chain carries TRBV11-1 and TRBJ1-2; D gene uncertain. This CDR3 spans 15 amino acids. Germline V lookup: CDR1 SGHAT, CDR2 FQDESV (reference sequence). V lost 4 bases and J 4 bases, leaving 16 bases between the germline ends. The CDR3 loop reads CASSSNSGSGYGYTF. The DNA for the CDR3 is TGTGCCAGCAGCTCGAACAGCGGCTCTGGCTATGGCTACACCTTC.

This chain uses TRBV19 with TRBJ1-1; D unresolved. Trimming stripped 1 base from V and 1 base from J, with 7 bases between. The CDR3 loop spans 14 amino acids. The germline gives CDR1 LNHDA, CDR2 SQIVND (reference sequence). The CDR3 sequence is CASSIGAWNTEAFF. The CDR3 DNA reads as TGTGCCAGTAGTATAGGGGCCTGGAACACTGAAGCTTTCTTT.

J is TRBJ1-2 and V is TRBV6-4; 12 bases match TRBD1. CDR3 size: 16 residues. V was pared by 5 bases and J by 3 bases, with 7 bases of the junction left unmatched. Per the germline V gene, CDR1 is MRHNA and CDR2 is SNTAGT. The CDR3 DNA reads TGTGCCAGCAGTTCAGATGGGACAGGGGGCTACTATGGCTACACCTTC. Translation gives CASSSDGTGGYYGYTF.

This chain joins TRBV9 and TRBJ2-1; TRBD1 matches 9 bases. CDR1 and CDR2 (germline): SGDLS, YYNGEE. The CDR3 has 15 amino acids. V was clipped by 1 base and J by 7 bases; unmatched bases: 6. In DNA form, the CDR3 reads TGTGCCAGCAGCGTACCGGGACAGGGCGCAAATGAGCAGTTCTTC. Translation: CASSVPGQGANEQFF.